Listed here are 8 T cell receptor beta chains from one sample, sequenced in a study of neurological immune-mediated disorders (dated by TCRdb to the late 2010s). The library relied on 5' RACE. Instrument on record: Illumina HiSeq 2500. TCRdb took the public reads, trimmed them with fastp at Q25, ran MiXCR for clone calling and kept in-frame beta chains. Every entry covers one CDR3 protein and lists the most common genes and DNA from its rows. This sample is represented by 50,000 to 55,000 distinct CDR3 sequences; under 13% of them were singletons. Approximately 5% of the sample lies in the top ten. The specimen was PBMCs. Receptor source: an older man with HTLV-1-associated myelopathy (HAM/TSP).

This clonotype was recorded at least ten times. This rearrangement joins TRBV20-1 to TRBJ1-2, with D tentatively TRBD1 (5 bases). The germline gives CDR1 DFQATT, CDR2 SNEGSKA (reference sequence). Trimming shortened V by 5 bases and J by 2 bases, and 21 bases separated the two germline ends. The CDR3 is made up of 16 amino acids. CDR3 coding DNA: TGCAGTGCTCCAAGCCACAGAGGGGCGATCAACTATGGCTACACCTTC. This translates into CSAPSHRGAINYGYTF.

This clonotype was seen ten or more times. The rearrangement uses TRBV20-1 and TRBJ2-1; 11 positions agree with TRBD2. V lost 3 bases and J lost 4; bases outside the gene matches: 5. CDR3 size: 15 residues. Germline CDR1 and CDR2: DFQATT and SNEGSKA (reference sequence). CDR3 loop: CSASRLAGRYNEQFF. CDR3 nucleotide sequence: TGCAGTGCTAGCAGACTAGCGGGAAGGTACAATGAGCAGTTCTTC.

This clonotype was counted many times. V usage is TRBV12-3 or TRBV12-4 and J usage is TRBJ2-1, with TRBD2 identical over 8 bases. This CDR3 has 16 residues. The ends lost 4 bases at V and 3 bases at J; junction bases unmatched: 8. CDR3 bases: TGTGCCAGCAGTTCCCCGGTAGCGGGGATCTACAATGAGCAGTTCTTC. This encodes CASSSPVAGIYNEQFF.

This clonotype came up a few times. This rearrangement joins TRBV5-6 to TRBJ2-7; no firm D call. Germline CDR1 reads SGHDT; CDR2 reads YYEEEE. Between the trimmed V and J ends, which lost 2 bases and 3 bases, there was a span of 9 bases. The CDR3 runs to 13 residues. The CDR3 DNA reads TGTGCCAGCAGCTTAGAGGACGGCTACGAGCAGTACTTC. It yields the protein CASSLEDGYEQYF.

In its sample, this clonotype ranks as medium-sized. J is TRBJ2-5 and V is TRBV7-2; unclear D gene. Germline V gives CDR1 SGHTA, CDR2 FQGNSA. This CDR3 spans 13 amino acids. V dropped 0 bases and J dropped 5 bases, with 7 bases sitting between them. The DNA for the CDR3 is TGTGCCAGCAGCTTAGCGGGTTGGGAGACCCAGTACTTC. Its protein product is CASSLAGWETQYF.

This clonotype showed up many times. The chain is built from TRBV20-1 and TRBJ2-2; possibly TRBD2 for D (6 bases). Between the trimmed V and J ends, which lost 5 bases and 1 base, there was a span of 11 bases. CDR3 length: 14 residues. CDR1 DFQATT and CDR2 SNEGSKA come from the germline V gene (reference sequence). As DNA, the CDR3 is TGCAGTGCTGCCGGGACTCTGAACACCGGGGAGCTGTTTTTT. Translating it yields CSAAGTLNTGELFF.

The J gene is TRBJ1-4, the V gene TRBV6-2 or TRBV6-3; 9 bases are a match to TRBD1. There are 14 residues in the CDR3. The trim removed 6 bases at V and 8 bases at J, leaving 7 bases unmatched. The germline CDR1 and CDR2 sequences are MNHEY and SVGEGT. The CDR3 region is CASSRTGVNEKLFF. In DNA, the CDR3 is TGTGCCAGCAGCCGGACAGGGGTAAACGAAAAACTGTTTTTT.

Comment on this clonotype: The junction departs from the called germline gene at one end, perhaps through a read error. The chain employs TRBV5-1 and TRBJ2-2; TRBD1 might be the D (6 bases). Germline lookup yields CDR1 SGHRS and CDR2 YFSETQ. This CDR3 has 15 amino acids. CDR3 region: CSSSQQGKDTVELFF. The CDR3 coding sequence is TGCTCCAGCAGCCAACAGGGAAAGGACACCGTGGAGCTGTTTTTT.